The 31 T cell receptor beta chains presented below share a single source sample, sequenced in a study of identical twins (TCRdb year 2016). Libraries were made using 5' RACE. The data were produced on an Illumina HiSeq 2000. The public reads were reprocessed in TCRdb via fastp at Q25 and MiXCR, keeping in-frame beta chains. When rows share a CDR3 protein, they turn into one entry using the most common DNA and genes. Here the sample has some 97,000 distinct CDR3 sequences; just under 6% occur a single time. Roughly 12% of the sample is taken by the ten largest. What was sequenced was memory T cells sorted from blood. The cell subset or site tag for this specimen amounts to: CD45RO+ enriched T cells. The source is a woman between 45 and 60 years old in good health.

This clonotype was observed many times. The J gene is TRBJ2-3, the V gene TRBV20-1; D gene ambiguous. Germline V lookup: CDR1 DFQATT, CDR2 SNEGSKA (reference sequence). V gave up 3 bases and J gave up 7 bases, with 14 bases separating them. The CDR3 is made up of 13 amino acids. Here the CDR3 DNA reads TGCAGTGCTAGTTACGATCGTCGTTATACGCAGTATTTT. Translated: CSASYDRRYTQYF.

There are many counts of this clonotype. CDR3 bases: TGTGCCAGCAGCTCAGGGCGGGGAAGGGTTGGTGAGCAGTTCTTC. This encodes CASSSGRGRVGEQFF. The chain uses TRBV7-9 and TRBJ2-1; TRBD2 is a possible D gene (6 bases). This CDR3 is 15 amino acids long. CDR1 and CDR2 from the germline V gene are SEHNR and FQNEAQ (reference sequence). Trimming pared 4 bases from V and 9 bases from J, leaving 19 bases between.

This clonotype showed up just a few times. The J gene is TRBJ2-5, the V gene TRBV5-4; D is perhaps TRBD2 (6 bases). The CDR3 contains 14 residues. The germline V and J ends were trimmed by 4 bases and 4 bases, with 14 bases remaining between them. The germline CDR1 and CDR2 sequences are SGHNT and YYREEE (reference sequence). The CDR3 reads CASSPAGGTETQYF. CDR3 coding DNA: TGTGCCAGCAGCCCAGCCGGCGGGACAGAGACCCAGTACTTC.

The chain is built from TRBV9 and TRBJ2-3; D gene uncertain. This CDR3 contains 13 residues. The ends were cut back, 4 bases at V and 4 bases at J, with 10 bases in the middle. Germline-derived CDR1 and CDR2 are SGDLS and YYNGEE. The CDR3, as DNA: TGTGCCAGCAGCAACAGAGGAGCAGATACGCAGTATTTT. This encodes CASSNRGADTQYF.

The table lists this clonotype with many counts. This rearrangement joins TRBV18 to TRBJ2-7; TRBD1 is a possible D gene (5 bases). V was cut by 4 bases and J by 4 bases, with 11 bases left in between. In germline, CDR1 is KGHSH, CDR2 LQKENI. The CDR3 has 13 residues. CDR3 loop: CASSLLQGYEQYV. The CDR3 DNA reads TGTGCCAGCTCACTTCTTCAGGGATACGAGCAGTACGTC.

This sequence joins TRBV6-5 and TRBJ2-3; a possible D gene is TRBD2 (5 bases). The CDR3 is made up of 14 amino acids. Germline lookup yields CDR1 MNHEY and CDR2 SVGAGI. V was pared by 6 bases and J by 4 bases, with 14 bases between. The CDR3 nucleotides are TGTGCCAGCAGGGTCGGGATCGGGGCAGATACGCAGTATTTT. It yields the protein CASRVGIGADTQYF.

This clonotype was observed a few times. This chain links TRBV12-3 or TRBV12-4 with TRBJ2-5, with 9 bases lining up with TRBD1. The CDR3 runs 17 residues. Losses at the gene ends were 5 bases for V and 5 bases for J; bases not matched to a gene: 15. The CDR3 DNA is TGTGCCAGCAGTCGGGGTGACGCCGGGACAGGGTGGGAGACCCAGTACTTC. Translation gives CASSRGDAGTGWETQYF.

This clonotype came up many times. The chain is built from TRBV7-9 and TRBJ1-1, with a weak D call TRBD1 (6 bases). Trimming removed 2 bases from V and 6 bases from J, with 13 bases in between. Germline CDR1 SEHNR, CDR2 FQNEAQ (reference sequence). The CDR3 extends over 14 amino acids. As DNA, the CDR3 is TGTGCCAGCAGCTTAATATCAGGGGTGGCTGAAGCTTTCTTT. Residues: CASSLISGVAEAFF.

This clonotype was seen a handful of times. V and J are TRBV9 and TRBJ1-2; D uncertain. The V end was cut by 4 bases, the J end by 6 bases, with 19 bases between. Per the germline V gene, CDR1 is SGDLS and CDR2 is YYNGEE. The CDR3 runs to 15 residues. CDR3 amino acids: CASSYGADGADGYTF. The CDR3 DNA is TGTGCCAGCAGCTACGGTGCAGACGGTGCTGATGGCTACACCTTC. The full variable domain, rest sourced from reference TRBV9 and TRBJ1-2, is DSGVTQTPKHLITATGQRVTLRCSPRSGDLSVYWYQQSLDQGLQFLIQYYNGEERAKGNILERFSAQQFPDLHSELNLSSLELGDSALYFCASSYGADGADGYTFGSGTRLTVV.

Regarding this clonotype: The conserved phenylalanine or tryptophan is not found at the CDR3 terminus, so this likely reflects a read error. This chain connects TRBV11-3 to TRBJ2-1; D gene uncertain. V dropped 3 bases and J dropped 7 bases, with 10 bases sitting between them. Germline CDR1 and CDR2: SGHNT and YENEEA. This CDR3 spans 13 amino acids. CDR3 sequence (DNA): TGTGCCAGCAGCTTCTCTCATGCAAATGAGCAGTTCCTC. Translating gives CASSFSHANEQFL.

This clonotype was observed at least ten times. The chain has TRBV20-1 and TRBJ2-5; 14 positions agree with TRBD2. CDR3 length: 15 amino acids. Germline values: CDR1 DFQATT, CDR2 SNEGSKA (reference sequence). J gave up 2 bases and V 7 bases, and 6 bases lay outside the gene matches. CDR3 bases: TGCAGTGTTCCCGGGACTAGCGGGAGACAAGAGACCCAGTACTTC. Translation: CSVPGTSGRQETQYF.

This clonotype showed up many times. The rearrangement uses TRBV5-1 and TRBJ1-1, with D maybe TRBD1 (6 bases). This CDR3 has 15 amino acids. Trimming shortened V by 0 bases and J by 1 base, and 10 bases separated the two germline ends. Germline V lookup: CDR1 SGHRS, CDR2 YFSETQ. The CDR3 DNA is TGCGCCAGCAGCTTGGATGGGGGGCGGAACACTGAAGCTTTCTTT. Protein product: CASSLDGGRNTEAFF.

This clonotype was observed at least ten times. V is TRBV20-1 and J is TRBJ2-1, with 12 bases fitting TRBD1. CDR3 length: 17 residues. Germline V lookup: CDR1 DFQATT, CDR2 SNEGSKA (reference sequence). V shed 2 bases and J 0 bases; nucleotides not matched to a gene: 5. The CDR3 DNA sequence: TGCAGTGCTAGACGGGGACAGGGGGCGGGCTCCTACAATGAGCAGTTCTTC. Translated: CSARRGQGAGSYNEQFF.

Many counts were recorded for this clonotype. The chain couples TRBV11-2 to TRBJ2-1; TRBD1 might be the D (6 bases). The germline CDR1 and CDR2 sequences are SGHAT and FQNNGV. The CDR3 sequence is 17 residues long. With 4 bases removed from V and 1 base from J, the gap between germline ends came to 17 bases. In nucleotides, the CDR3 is TGTGCCAGCAGCTCCGGCGTCACAGGGTCGTCCTACAATGAGCAGTTCTTC. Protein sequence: CASSSGVTGSSYNEQFF.

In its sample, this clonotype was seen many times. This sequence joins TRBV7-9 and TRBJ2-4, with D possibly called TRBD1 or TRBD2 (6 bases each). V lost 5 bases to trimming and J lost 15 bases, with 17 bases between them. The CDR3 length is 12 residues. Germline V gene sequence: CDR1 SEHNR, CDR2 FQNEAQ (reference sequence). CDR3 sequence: CASSRHGGAGYF. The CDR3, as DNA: TGTGCCAGCAGCCGCCACGGGGGCGCGGGGTACTTC.

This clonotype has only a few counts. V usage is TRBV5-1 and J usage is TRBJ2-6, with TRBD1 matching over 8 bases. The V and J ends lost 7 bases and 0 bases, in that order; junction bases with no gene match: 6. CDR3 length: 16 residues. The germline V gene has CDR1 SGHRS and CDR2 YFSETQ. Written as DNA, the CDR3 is TGCGCCAGCTCCTGGACAGGGAGCTCTGGGGCCAACGTCCTGACTTTC. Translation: CASSWTGSSGANVLTF. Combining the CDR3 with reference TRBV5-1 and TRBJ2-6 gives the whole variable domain KAGVTQTPRYLIKTRGQQVTLSCSPISGHRSVSWYQQTPGQGLQFLFEYFSETQRNKGNFPGRFSGRQFSNSRSEMNVSTLELGDSALYLCASSWTGSSGANVLTFGAGSRLTVL.

As DNA, the CDR3 is TGTGCCAGCGGGGACAGGGTTAACTATGGCTACACCTTC. It is translated as CASGDRVNYGYTF. V and J are TRBV2 and TRBJ1-2, with TRBD1 matching 9 bases. The CDR3 loop spans 13 amino acids. Germline CDR1 is SNHLY and CDR2 is FYNNEI. Trimming cost V 8 bases and J 1 base; bases outside gene matches: 2.

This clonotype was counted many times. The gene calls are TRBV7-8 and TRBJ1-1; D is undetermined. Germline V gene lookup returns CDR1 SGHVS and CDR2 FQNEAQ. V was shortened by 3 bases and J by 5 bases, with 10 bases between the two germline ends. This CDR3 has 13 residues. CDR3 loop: CASSLGVGTEAFF. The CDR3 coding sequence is TGTGCCAGCAGCTTGGGAGTGGGGACTGAAGCTTTCTTT.

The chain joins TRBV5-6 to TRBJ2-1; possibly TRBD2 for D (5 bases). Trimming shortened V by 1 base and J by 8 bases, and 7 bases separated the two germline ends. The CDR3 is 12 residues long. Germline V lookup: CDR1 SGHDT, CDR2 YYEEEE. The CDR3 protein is CASSLPGDEQFF. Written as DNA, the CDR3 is TGTGCCAGCAGCTTGCCCGGGGATGAGCAGTTCTTC.

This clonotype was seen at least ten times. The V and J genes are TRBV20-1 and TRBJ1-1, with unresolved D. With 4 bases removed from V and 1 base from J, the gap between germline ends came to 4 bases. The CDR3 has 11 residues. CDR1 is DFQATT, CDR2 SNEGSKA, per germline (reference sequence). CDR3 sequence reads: CSANGNTEAFF. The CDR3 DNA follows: TGCAGTGCTAACGGGAACACTGAAGCTTTCTTT.

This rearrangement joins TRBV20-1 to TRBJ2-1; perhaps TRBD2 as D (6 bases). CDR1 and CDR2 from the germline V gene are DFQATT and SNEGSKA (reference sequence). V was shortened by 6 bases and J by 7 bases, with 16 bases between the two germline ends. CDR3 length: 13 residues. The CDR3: CSAPRLVGNEQFF. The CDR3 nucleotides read TGCAGTGCGCCTCGACTAGTGGGTAATGAGCAGTTCTTC.

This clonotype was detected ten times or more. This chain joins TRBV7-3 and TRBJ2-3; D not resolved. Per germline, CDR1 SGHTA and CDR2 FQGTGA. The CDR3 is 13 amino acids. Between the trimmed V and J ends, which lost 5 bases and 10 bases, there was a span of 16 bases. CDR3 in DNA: TGTGCCAGCAGCGTCTCTAGATCCTCATCGCAGTATTTT. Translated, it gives CASSVSRSSSQYF.

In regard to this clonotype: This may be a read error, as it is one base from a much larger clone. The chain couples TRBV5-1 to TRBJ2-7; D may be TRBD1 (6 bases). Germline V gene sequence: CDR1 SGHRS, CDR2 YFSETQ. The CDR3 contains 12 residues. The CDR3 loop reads CASSIQGDEQCF. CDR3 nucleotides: TGCGCCAGCAGCATACAGGGAGACGAGCAGTGCTTC.

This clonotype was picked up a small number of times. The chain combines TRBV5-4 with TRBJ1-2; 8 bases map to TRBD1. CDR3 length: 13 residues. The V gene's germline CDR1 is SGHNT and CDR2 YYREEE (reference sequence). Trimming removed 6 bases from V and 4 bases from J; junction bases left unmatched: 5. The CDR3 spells CASNLDRGYGYTF. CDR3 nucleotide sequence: TGTGCCAGCAACCTCGACAGGGGCTATGGCTACACCTTC.

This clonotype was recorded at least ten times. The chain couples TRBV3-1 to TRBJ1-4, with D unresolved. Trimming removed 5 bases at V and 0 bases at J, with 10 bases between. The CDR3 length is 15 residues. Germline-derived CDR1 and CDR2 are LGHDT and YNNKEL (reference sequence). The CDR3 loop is CASSVDGTTNEKLFF. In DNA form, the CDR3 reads TGTGCCAGCAGCGTGGACGGGACAACTAATGAAAAACTGTTTTTT.

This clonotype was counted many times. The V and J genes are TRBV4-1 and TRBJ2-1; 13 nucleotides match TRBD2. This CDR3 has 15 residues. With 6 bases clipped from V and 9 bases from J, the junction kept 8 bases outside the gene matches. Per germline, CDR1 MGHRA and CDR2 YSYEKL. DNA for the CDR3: TGCGCCAGCAGTCCAGGACTAGCGGGAGCGGTTGAGCAGTTCTTC. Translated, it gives CASSPGLAGAVEQFF.

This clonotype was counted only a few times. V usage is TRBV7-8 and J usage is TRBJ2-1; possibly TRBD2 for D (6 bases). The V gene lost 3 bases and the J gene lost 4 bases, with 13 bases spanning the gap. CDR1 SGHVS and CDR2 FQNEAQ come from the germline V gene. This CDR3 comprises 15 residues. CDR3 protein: CASSFRGAGYNEQFF. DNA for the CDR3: TGTGCCAGCAGCTTTCGCGGGGCGGGATACAATGAGCAGTTCTTC.

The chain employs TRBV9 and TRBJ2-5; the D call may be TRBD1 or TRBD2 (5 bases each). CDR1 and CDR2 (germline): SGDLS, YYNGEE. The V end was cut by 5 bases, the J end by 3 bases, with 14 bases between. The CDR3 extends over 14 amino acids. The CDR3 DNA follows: TGTGCCAGCAGTGGGGTCGGGACCAAAGAGACCCAGTACTTC. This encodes CASSGVGTKETQYF.

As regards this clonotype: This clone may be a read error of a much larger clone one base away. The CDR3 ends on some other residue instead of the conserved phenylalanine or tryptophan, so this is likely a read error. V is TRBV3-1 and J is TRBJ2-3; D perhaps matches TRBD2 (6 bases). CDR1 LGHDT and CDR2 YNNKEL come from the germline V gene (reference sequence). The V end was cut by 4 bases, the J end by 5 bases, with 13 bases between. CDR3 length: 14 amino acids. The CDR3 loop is CASSPRESKDTQYY. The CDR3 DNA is TGTGCCAGCAGCCCCCGGGAGTCCAAAGATACGCAGTATTAT.

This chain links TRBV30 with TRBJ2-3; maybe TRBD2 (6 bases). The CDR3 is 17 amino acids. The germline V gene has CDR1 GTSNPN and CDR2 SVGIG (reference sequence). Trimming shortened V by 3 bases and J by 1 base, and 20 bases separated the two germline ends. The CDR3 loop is CAWRAWDSRRRTDTQYF. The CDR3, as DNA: TGTGCCTGGAGAGCCTGGGACTCCCGACGCCGCACAGATACGCAGTATTTT.

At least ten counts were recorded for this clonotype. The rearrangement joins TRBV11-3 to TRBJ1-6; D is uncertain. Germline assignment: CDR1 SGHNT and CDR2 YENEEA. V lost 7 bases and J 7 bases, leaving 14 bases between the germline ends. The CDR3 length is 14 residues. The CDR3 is CASKLNLQNSPLHF. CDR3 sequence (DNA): TGTGCCAGCAAACTCAACCTCCAGAATTCACCCCTCCACTTT.